This entry concerns a single T cell receptor (beta chain). The V end was cut by 1 base, the J end by 0 bases, with 12 bases between. The V gene's germline CDR1 is SGHVS and CDR2 FQNEAQ. The CDR3 spans 16 residues. The sample originates from a study of T cells after somatic rescue of genetic block. The assay was immunoSEQ multiplex PCR, and TCRdb's table has in-frame clones only and misses some. This sample has tens of thousands of clones, with under 95% found just once. Source material: peripheral blood mononuclear cells (PBMCs). The sequence derives from a man in his forties. The chain joins TRBV7-8 to TRBJ1-1; no reliable D call. The CDR3 sequence is CASSLGWARVNTEAFF. In DNA, the CDR3 is TGTGCCAGCAGCTTAGGGTGGGCGCGGGTGAACACTGAAGCTTTCTTT.